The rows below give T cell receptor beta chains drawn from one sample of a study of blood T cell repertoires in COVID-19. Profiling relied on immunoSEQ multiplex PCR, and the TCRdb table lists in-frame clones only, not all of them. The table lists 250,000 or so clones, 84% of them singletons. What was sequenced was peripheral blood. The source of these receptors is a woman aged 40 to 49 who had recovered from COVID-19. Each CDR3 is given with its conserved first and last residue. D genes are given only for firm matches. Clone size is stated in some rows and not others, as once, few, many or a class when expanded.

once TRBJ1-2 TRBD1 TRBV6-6 TGTGCCAGCAGTCCTCCCCGAATGACAGGGCTGGGCTATGGCTACACCTTC CASSPPRMTGLGYGYTF
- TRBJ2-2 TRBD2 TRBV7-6 TGTGCCAGCATTCCCGGGGTAGCGGGGGCCCACGGGACCGGGGAGCTGTTTTTT CASIPGVAGAHGTGELFF
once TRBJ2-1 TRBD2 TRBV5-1 TGCGCCAGCAACGCCCTAGCGGGGGGTTACAATGAGCAGTTCTTC CASNALAGGYNEQFF
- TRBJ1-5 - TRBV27 TGTGCCAGCCAACAGGCCGATAATCAGCCCCAGCATTTT CASQQADNQPQHF
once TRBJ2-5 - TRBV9 TGTGCCAGCAGCGTAGAAGGAGGCCTGAGGGAGACCCAGTACTTC CASSVEGGLRETQYF
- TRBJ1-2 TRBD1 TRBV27 TGTGCCAGCAGTTTACAGGGGGACTTTTATGGCTACACCTTC CASSLQGDFYGYTF
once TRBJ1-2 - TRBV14 TGTGCCAGCAGCCAAGACAGGGCATATGGCTACACCTTC CASSQDRAYGYTF
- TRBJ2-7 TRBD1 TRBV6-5 TGTGCCAGCAGACCGGGACAGGGGGGTTCCTACGAGCAGTACTTC CASRPGQGGSYEQYF
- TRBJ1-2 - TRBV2 TGTGCCAGCAGCCCGGGCGGGAACTATGGCTACACCTTC CASSPGGNYGYTF
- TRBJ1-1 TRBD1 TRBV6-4 TGTGCCAGCAGTGACTCACAGGGGGCGCTTGATTCGGACACTGAAGCTTTCTTT CASSDSQGALDSDTEAFF
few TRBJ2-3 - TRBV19 TGTGCCAGTAGTATCCGTTTCAACAGGCCAGATACGCAGTATTTT CASSIRFNRPDTQYF
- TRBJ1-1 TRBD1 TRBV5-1 TGCGCCAGCAGCTTGTATGGGCAGGGGGTCACTGAAGCTTTCTTT CASSLYGQGVTEAFF
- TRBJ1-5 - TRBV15 TGTGCCACCAGCAGAGACCCTAATCAGCCCCAGCATTTT CATSRDPNQPQHF
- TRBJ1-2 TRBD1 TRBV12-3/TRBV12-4 TGTGCCAGCAGTTATACAGGGGCGGGCGGCTACACCTTC CASSYTGAGGYTF
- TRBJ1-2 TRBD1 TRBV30 TGTGCCTGGAGTCCGGCGGACAGGGGAGACTATGGCTACACCTTC CAWSPADRGDYGYTF
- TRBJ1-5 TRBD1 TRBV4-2 TGTGCCAGCAGCCGTACCTTACAGGGGAGGTCAAATCAGCCCCAGCATTTT CASSRTLQGRSNQPQHF
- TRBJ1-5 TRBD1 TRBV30 TGTGCCTGGAGTGTAAGAGACAGGGGTAGCAATCAGCCCCAGCATTTT CAWSVRDRGSNQPQHF
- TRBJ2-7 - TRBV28 TGTGCCAGCAGTTTATGGCTATCAGGGTCAGAGCAGTACTTC CASSLWLSGSEQYF
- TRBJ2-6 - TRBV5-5 TGTGCCAGCAGCTTGGTTCCAGTCTCTGGGGCCAACGTCCTGACTTTC CASSLVPVSGANVLTF
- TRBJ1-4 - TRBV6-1 TGTGCCAGCAGTGAAAGAGGGAGTAATGAAAAACTGTTTTTT CASSERGSNEKLFF
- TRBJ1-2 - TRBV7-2 TGTGCCAGCAGCTTAGTTGCGGTCGAGTCCTATGGCTACACCTTC CASSLVAVESYGYTF
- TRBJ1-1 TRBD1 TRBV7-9 TGTGCCAGCAGCTTACAGGGGGCAGTGAACACTGAAGCTTTCTTT CASSLQGAVNTEAFF
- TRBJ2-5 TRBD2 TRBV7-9 TGTGCCAGCTCCCGGGGGGGATGGGAGACCCAGTACTTC CASSRGGWETQYF
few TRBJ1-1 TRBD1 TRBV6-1 TGTGCCAGCAGTGGCCTTAAAGGACAGGGGGGACCTGAAGCTTTCTTT CASSGLKGQGGPEAFF
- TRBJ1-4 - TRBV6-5 TGTGCCAGCAGTTACGGGGGCCGATCTAATGAAAAACTGTTTTTT CASSYGGRSNEKLFF
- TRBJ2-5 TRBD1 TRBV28 TGTGCCAGCAGTTTACCGACGACAGGGTACCAAGAGACCCAGTACTTC CASSLPTTGYQETQYF
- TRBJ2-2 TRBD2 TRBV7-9 TGTGCCAGCATGAGCGGGGCCTTGGTCGGGGAGCTGTTTTTT CASMSGALVGELFF
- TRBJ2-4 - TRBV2 TGTGCCAGCAGTTACTTAGACAATAACATTCAGTACTTC CASSYLDNNIQYF
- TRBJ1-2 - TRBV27 TGTGCCAGCAGTTTATCGGCAGGGCAATCTGGCTACACCTTC CASSLSAGQSGYTF
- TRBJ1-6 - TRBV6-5 TGTGCCAGCAGTTACTCGCGGTACGGGGGATCACCCCTCCACTTT CASSYSRYGGSPLHF
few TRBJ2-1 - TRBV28 TGTGCCAGCACCGGGACATCGGAGCACAATGAGCAGTTCTTC CASTGTSEHNEQFF
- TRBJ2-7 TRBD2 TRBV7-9 TGTGCCAGCAGCTACCGGGACTACACTTACGAGCAGTACTTC CASSYRDYTYEQYF
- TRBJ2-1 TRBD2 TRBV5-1 TGCGCCAGCAGCGCGGATGCGGGGGGGCTTGTCGTCTCCTACAATGAGCAGTTCTTC CASSADAGGLVVSYNEQFF
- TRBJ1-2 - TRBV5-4 TGTGCCAGCAGCCCGGACAGAAGAGGCTACACCTTC CASSPDRRGYTF
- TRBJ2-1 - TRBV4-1 TGCGCCAGCAGCCAAGTTGCGGGGAGTACCGATGAGCAGTTCTTC CASSQVAGSTDEQFF
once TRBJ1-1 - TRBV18 TGTGCATCGAGGGTGAACACTGAAGCTTTCTTT CASRVNTEAFF
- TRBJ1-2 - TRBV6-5 TGTGCCACCGAACGGGACTCACTCTATGGCTACACCTTC CATERDSLYGYTF
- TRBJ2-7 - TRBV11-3 TGTGCCAGCAGCTTAGTTAGCGCCAACAACTACGAGCAGTACTTC CASSLVSANNYEQYF
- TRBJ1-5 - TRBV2 TGTGCCAGCAGTGAACAGGGCAACAATCAGCCCCAGCATTTT CASSEQGNNQPQHF
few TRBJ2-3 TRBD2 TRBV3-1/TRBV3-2 TGTGCCAGCAGCCCGGGGACTAGCGTCCCTCGGAATACGCAGTATTTT CASSPGTSVPRNTQYF
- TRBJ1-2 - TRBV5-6 TGTGCCAGCAGTCAGACAGTGGGGATTGGGATCGAATATGGCTACACCTTC CASSQTVGIGIEYGYTF
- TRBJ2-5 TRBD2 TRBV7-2 TGTGCCAGCAGCTTAGAGCGGGAGGAAGAGACCCAGTACTTC CASSLEREEETQYF
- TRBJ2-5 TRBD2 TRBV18 TGTGCCAGCTCACCAACCGGGACTAGCGGGGGAGGAGAGACCCAGTACTTC CASSPTGTSGGGETQYF
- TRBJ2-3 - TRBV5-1 TGCGCCAGCAGCTTGGGAGTCAGCGCGGATACGCAGTATTTT CASSLGVSADTQYF
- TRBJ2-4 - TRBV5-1 TGCGCCAGCAGCCAAATACAGGAGCCCTTCAAAAACATTCAGTACTTC CASSQIQEPFKNIQYF